The 27 T cell receptor beta chains below come from one sample, sequenced in a study of cytomegalovirus exposure and HLA in healthy donors. Libraries were prepared by immunoSEQ multiplex PCR; TCRdb keeps only in-frame clonotypes and omits some of them. The sample gives 150,000 to 200,000 clones, 75% to 90% of which show up once; 2% to 2.5% is in the top ten. The source material was PBMCs. The origin of the receptors is a woman younger than 35 in good health and CMV-seronegative.

This clone was seen once. The chain links TRBV9 to TRBJ1-1, with 7 nucleotides matching TRBD1. Germline lookup yields CDR1 SGDLS and CDR2 YYNGEE. With V trimmed by 3 bases and J by 2 bases, 4 bases remained unmatched. The CDR3 loop spans 14 amino acids. The chain's CDR3 is CASSGGQSNTEAFF. CDR3 nucleotides: TGTGCCAGCAGCGGGGGACAGTCTAACACTGAAGCTTTCTTT.

The chain couples TRBV29-1 to TRBJ2-3, with 12 positions matching TRBD1. CDR1 SQVTM and CDR2 ANQGSEA come from the germline V gene. The CDR3 consists of 13 residues. V dropped 8 bases and J dropped 5; count of bases not matched to a gene: 5. CDR3 DNA sequence: TGCAGCCTGGGACAGGGGGCAGGAGATACGCAGTATTTT. Its translation is CSLGQGAGDTQYF.

The chain joins TRBV5-1 to TRBJ1-4; D is perhaps TRBD1 (5 bases). Germline loops: CDR1 SGHRS, CDR2 YFSETQ. There are 16 residues in the CDR3. V was pared by 0 bases and J by 8 bases, with 17 bases between. The CDR3 DNA sequence: TGCGCCAGCAGCTTGGGGGCCGGGGGTAATGAGGAAAAACTGTTTTTT. This sequence encodes CASSLGAGGNEEKLFF.

The rearrangement uses TRBV5-5 and TRBJ2-7; tentative D call: TRBD2 (6 bases). This CDR3 has 13 amino acids. Germline values: CDR1 SGHKS, CDR2 YYEKEE (reference sequence). Trimming left V 3 bases short and J 3 bases short, with 10 bases between. The CDR3 DNA sequence: TGTGCCAGCAGCTGGCCGGGACTCTACGAGCAGTACTTC. Residues: CASSWPGLYEQYF.

This chain links TRBV2 with TRBJ2-3; 12 bases fit TRBD1. The CDR3 extends over 15 amino acids. The germline V gene encodes CDR1 SNHLY and CDR2 FYNNEI. Trimming cost V 5 bases and J 7 bases; bases outside gene matches: 7. CDR3 residues: CASSPGQGARNTQYF. DNA of the CDR3: TGTGCCAGCAGTCCGGGACAGGGGGCAAGAAATACGCAGTATTTT.

The genes are TRBV7-9 and TRBJ1-2; 8 nucleotides line up with TRBD1. The CDR3 extends over 15 amino acids. J was trimmed by 2 bases and V by 5 bases; bases with no gene match: 7. Germline V gene lookup returns CDR1 SEHNR and CDR2 FQNEAQ (reference sequence). CDR3 sequence: CASSPGQGGNYGYTF. In DNA form, the CDR3 reads TGTGCCAGCAGCCCCGGACAGGGAGGGAACTATGGCTACACCTTC. Complete variable domain (other parts from reference TRBV7-9 and TRBJ1-2): DTGVSQNPRHKITKRGQNVTFRCDPISEHNRLYWYRQTLGQGPEFLTYFQNEAQLEKSRLLSDRFSAERPKGSFSTLEIQRTEQGDSAMYLCASSPGQGGNYGYTFGSGTRLTVV.

The chain uses TRBV7-9 and TRBJ1-2; 7 bases fit TRBD1. The J segment lost 4 bases and the V segment lost 5 bases, leaving 10 bases of the junction unmatched. CDR1 is SEHNR, CDR2 FQNEAQ, per germline (reference sequence). The CDR3 covers 15 residues. The DNA for the CDR3 is TGTGCCAGCAGCCTGCGACAGGGTACCTCCTATGGCTACACCTTC. Translated, it gives CASSLRQGTSYGYTF.

This clone was detected once. The chain carries TRBV5-1 and TRBJ2-6, with a weak D call TRBD2 (6 bases). V gave up 5 bases and J gave up 1 base, with 13 bases separating them. CDR3 length: 16 amino acids. In germline, CDR1 is SGHRS, CDR2 YFSETQ. CDR3 DNA: TGCGCCAGCAGTAGTGGCGGGGTTTCTGGGGCCAACGTCCTGACTTTC. As protein: CASSSGGVSGANVLTF. Filled out from reference TRBV5-1 and TRBJ2-6, the complete variable domain reads KAGVTQTPRYLIKTRGQQVTLSCSPISGHRSVSWYQQTPGQGLQFLFEYFSETQRNKGNFPGRFSGRQFSNSRSEMNVSTLELGDSALYLCASSSGGVSGANVLTFGAGSRLTVL.

The gene calls are TRBV5-6 and TRBJ2-2; 10 bases agree with TRBD1. CDR3 length: 16 residues. Germline V gives CDR1 SGHDT, CDR2 YYEEEE. V lost 4 bases to trimming and J lost 4 bases; unmatched junction nucleotides: 7. CDR3: CASSLPGQGLTGELFF. Written as DNA, the CDR3 is TGTGCCAGCAGCCTGCCGGGACAGGGGCTCACCGGGGAGCTGTTTTTT.

The chain has TRBV6-5 and TRBJ2-7, with a tentative D call TRBD2 (6 bases). Germline V gene data show CDR1 as MNHEY and CDR2 as SVGAGI. The V end was cut by 5 bases, the J end by 5 bases, with 16 bases between. The CDR3 has 14 amino acids. CDR3 in amino acids: CASSSPGGRNEQYF. The CDR3 nucleotides are TGTGCCAGCAGTAGCCCCGGGGGTAGAAACGAGCAGTACTTC.

The V call is TRBV4-3, the J call TRBJ2-1; 11 bases line up with TRBD1. The ends lost 3 bases at V and 14 bases at J; junction bases unmatched: 12. The CDR3 has 15 amino acids. Per germline, CDR1 LGHNA and CDR2 YSLEER. CDR3: CASSQDQGQGVREFF. The DNA for the CDR3 is TGCGCCAGCAGCCAGGATCAGGGACAGGGGGTCAGGGAGTTCTTC.

This CDR3 is CASSYSLGSFEAFF. As DNA, the CDR3 is TGTGCCAGCAGTTACTCTTTGGGCAGTTTTGAAGCTTTCTTT. The chain joins TRBV6-5 to TRBJ1-1, with D unresolved. The germline V gene encodes CDR1 MNHEY and CDR2 SVGAGI. This CDR3 has 14 amino acids. V lost 0 bases to trimming and J lost 7 bases, with 12 bases between them.

The chain joins TRBV7-2 to TRBJ2-7; possible D gene TRBD2, 5 bases. CDR1 is SGHTA and CDR2 is FQGNSA in the germline V gene. The CDR3 is made up of 13 amino acids. V was pared by 2 bases and J by 7 bases, with 12 bases between. CDR3 DNA sequence: TGTGCCAGCAGCTTACGATCGGAGGAAGAGCAGTACTTC. Encoded protein: CASSLRSEEEQYF.

The chain uses TRBV7-9 and TRBJ2-1; the D gene is possibly TRBD1 (6 bases). From germline, CDR1 is SEHNR and CDR2 FQNEAQ (reference sequence). Trimming shortened V by 11 bases and J by 4 bases, and 12 bases separated the two germline ends. CDR3 size: 12 residues. For the CDR3, the DNA is TGTGCCGGGGGCGCGGATTACAATGAGCAGTTCTTC. Translation: CAGGADYNEQFF. Full variable domain (outside the CDR3, taken from reference TRBV7-9 and TRBJ2-1): DTGVSQNPRHKITKRGQNVTFRCDPISEHNRLYWYRQTLGQGPEFLTYFQNEAQLEKSRLLSDRFSAERPKGSFSTLEIQRTEQGDSAMYLCAGGADYNEQFFGPGTRLTVL.

The chain has TRBV7-9 and TRBJ2-5, with D tentatively TRBD1 (6 bases). Germline V gives CDR1 SEHNR, CDR2 FQNEAQ (reference sequence). The germline V and J ends were trimmed by 4 bases and 5 bases, with 14 bases remaining between them. The CDR3 consists of 14 residues. The CDR3 bases are TGTGCCAGCAGCTCAACAGGGATTTGGGAGACCCAGTACTTC. Its translation is CASSSTGIWETQYF.

Comment on this clone: Other DNA sequences in the sample encode the same CDR3. V and J are TRBV19 and TRBJ2-1, with 8 bases fitting TRBD2. Germline-derived CDR1 and CDR2 are LNHDA and SQIVND (reference sequence). The length of the CDR3 is 14 residues. J was trimmed by 7 bases and V by 3 bases; bases with no gene match: 5. The CDR3 here is CASSITGGPNEQFF. The CDR3, as DNA: TGTGCCAGTAGTATCACGGGAGGGCCAAATGAGCAGTTCTTC.

This chain uses TRBV18 with TRBJ1-5; the match to TRBD1 covers 9 bases. Per the germline V gene, CDR1 is KGHSH and CDR2 is LQKENI. With V trimmed by 2 bases and J by 2 bases, 4 bases remained unmatched. The CDR3 consists of 16 residues. The CDR3 nucleotides are TGTGCCAGCTCACCAAACAGGGGGCGAGGCAATCAGCCCCAGCATTTT. Translated: CASSPNRGRGNQPQHF.

This chain joins TRBV4-3 and TRBJ2-6, with TRBD1 matching over 12 bases. This CDR3 spans 22 amino acids. In germline, CDR1 is LGHNA, CDR2 YSLEER. Trimming cost V 4 bases and J 4 bases; bases outside gene matches: 20. DNA of the CDR3: TGCGCCAGCAGCCTACACCCTCCTATCCCGGGACAGGGGGCCTCCGGGGCCAACGTCCTGACTTTC. This translates into CASSLHPPIPGQGASGANVLTF.

The gene calls are TRBV5-3 and TRBJ2-7, with D perhaps matching TRBD2 (6 bases). TRBV5-3 counts as an open reading frame of uncertain function. Trimming pared 6 bases from V and 3 bases from J, leaving 13 bases between. The CDR3 sequence is 13 residues long. The CDR3 DNA reads TGTGCCAGAATGGAGGGGACTCGCTACGAGCAGTACTTC. Encoded protein: CARMEGTRYEQYF.

The rearrangement links TRBV18 to TRBJ2-7; TRBD1 agrees at 7 bases. CDR3 length equals 16 residues. Germline CDR1 reads KGHSH; CDR2 reads LQKENI. Trimming took 0 bases from V and 3 from J; bases not matched to a gene: 8. CDR3 DNA sequence: TGTGCCAGCTCACCACCGCCGGGGACAGCCTACTACGAGCAGTACTTC. Amino acids: CASSPPPGTAYYEQYF.

This sequence joins TRBV6-5 and TRBJ1-2; D ambiguous. The CDR3 extends over 15 amino acids. The V gene lost 0 bases and the J gene lost 4 bases, with 12 bases spanning the gap. Germline CDR1 MNHEY, CDR2 SVGAGI. The CDR3 sequence: CASSYSFMASYGYTF. CDR3 bases: TGTGCCAGCAGTTACTCGTTCATGGCCTCCTATGGCTACACCTTC.

This clone has just one count. The J gene is TRBJ2-5, the V gene TRBV19; D is perhaps TRBD2 (5 bases). This CDR3 contains 15 residues. CDR1 is LNHDA, CDR2 SQIVND, per germline (reference sequence). V was clipped by 4 bases and J by 4 bases, with 16 bases between them. CDR3 residues: CASSTLYGGTETQYF. Here the CDR3 DNA reads TGTGCCAGTAGTACCCTCTATGGAGGTACAGAGACCCAGTACTTC.

V gene TRBV11-3 combines with J gene TRBJ2-1; possibly TRBD1 for D (6 bases). This CDR3 has 12 residues. CDR1 SGHNT and CDR2 YENEEA come from the germline V gene. V was pared by 5 bases and J by 6 bases, with 8 bases between. For the CDR3, the DNA is TGTGCCAGCAGCCAGACAGGCAATGAGCAGTTCTTC. This gives the protein CASSQTGNEQFF.

The chain combines TRBV19 with TRBJ1-1; D is uncertain. The CDR3 is 18 amino acids. Germline-derived CDR1 and CDR2 are LNHDA and SQIVND (reference sequence). The V and J ends lost 6 bases and 2 bases respectively, with 25 bases between them. The CDR3 region is CASSFVSRLGTSNTEAFF. Here the CDR3 DNA reads TGTGCCAGTAGCTTCGTCTCTCGTCTGGGCACCTCTAACACTGAAGCTTTCTTT.

CDR3 sequence reads: CASSPGTGIYGYTF. The CDR3 bases are TGCGCCAGCAGCCCCGGGACAGGAATCTATGGCTACACCTTC. J is TRBJ1-2 and V is TRBV4-3, with 8 bases that match TRBD1. Germline V gene lookup returns CDR1 LGHNA and CDR2 YSLEER. The CDR3 contains 14 residues. J was trimmed by 4 bases and V by 4 bases; bases with no gene match: 5.

The chain recombines TRBV6-1 with TRBJ1-2, with TRBD1 matching 7 bases. The CDR3 is 15 amino acids. V trimming: 6 bases; J trimming: 3 bases; junction bases outside the gene matches: 10. Germline V gene sequence: CDR1 MNHNS, CDR2 SASEGT. The CDR3 DNA is TGTGCCAGCAGCCTAAGGGACAGCTTGTACTATGGCTACACCTTC. Encoded protein: CASSLRDSLYYGYTF.

V gene TRBV30 combines with J gene TRBJ1-4; TRBD1 matches 7 bases. This CDR3 comprises 12 residues. Per germline, CDR1 GTSNPN and CDR2 SVGIG (reference sequence). J gave up 8 bases and V 3 bases, and 3 bases lay outside the gene matches. The CDR3 bases are TGTGCCTGGAGCCGACAGGGCGAAAAACTGTTTTTT. Translating it yields CAWSRQGEKLFF. Full variable domain (remainder filled in from reference TRBV30 and TRBJ1-4): SQTIHQWPATLVQPVGSPLSLECTVEGTSNPNLYWYRQAAGRGLQLLFYSVGIGQISSEVPQNLSASRPQDRQFILSSKKLLLSDSGFYLCAWSRQGEKLFFGSGTQLSVL.